The T cell receptor beta chain described here comes from a study of identical twins. Trimming removed 2 bases from V and 2 bases from J, with 10 bases in between. CDR1 SQVTM and CDR2 ANQGSEA come from the germline V gene. The CDR3 has 15 amino acids. Addition of a universal primer site occurred through template switching, and cDNA carried unique molecular identifiers. TCRdb used MiXCR to reprocess the 5' RACE reads, holding one entry per CDR3 protein. The top ten clones hold about 0.91% of a sample with 500,000 to 550,000 distinct CDR3 sequences, less than 25% of them seen once. A further study also used this sample, focusing on T cells expressing NK-cell markers. That report adds: Several experiments added an anti-gamma-delta TCR antibody to sort only alpha-beta TCR T cells.

Sequencing was done on a sample of CD4+ T cells sorted from blood. The V and J genes are TRBV29-1 and TRBJ2-6, with D possibly being TRBD1 (6 bases). The receptor's source is a woman between 18 and 30 years old in good health. The CDR3 loop reads CSVEPSGAGANVLTF. DNA of the CDR3: TGCAGCGTTGAACCTTCAGGGGCTGGGGCCAACGTCCTGACTTTC.